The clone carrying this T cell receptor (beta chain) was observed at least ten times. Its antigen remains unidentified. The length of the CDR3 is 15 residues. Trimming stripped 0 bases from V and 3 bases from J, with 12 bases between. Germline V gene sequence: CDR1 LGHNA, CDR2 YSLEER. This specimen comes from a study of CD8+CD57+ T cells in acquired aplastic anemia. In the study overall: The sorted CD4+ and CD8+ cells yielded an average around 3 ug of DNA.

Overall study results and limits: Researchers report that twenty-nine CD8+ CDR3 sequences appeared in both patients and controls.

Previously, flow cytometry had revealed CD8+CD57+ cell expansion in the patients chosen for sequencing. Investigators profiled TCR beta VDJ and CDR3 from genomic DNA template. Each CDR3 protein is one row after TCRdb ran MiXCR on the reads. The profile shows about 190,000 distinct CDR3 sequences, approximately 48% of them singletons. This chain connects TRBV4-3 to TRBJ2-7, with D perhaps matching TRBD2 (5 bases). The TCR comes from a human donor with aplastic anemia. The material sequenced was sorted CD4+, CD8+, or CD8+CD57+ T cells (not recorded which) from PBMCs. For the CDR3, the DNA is TGCGCCAGCAGCCAAGATGGAGGTAGCCGCTACGAGCAGTACTTC. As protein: CASSQDGGSRYEQYF.